The rows below give T cell receptor beta chains drawn from one sample of a study of regulatory T cells in long-lasting Graves disease. TCRdb re-derived calls from the multiplex PCR reads in MiXCR, one entry per CDR3 protein. The profile shows some 330,000 distinct CDR3 sequences, approximately 23% of them singletons. The sample here was peripheral blood mononuclear cells (PBMCs), taken when the disease was refractory, from a patient treated with antithyroid drugs. The receptors come from a woman aged 40 to 55 with Graves disease. Each CDR3 is given with its conserved first and last residue. The D gene is left open where the match is weak. Clone size, where shown, is once, few, many, or a class for clones that have expanded.

J gene: TRBJ2-4; clone size: .; D gene: .; V gene: TRBV19; CDR3 protein: CASSMNGRGAKNIQYF; CDR3 DNA: TGTGCCAGTAGTATGAATGGTCGGGGGGCCAAAAACATTCAGTACTTC
J gene: TRBJ1-1; clone size: .; D gene: .; V gene: TRBV6-4; CDR3 protein: CASSDSDEAEAFF; CDR3 DNA: TGTGCCAGCAGTGACTCGGATGAGGCTGAAGCTTTCTTT
J gene: TRBJ1-5; clone size: many; D gene: TRBD1; V gene: TRBV2; CDR3 protein: CASRETGGSQPQHF; CDR3 DNA: TGTGCCAGCAGGGAGACAGGGGGTAGTCAGCCCCAGCATTTT
J gene: TRBJ2-1; clone size: .; D gene: TRBD2; V gene: TRBV20-1; CDR3 protein: CSASRPGLVNEQFF; CDR3 DNA: TGCAGTGCTAGTCGTCCGGGACTAGTCAATGAGCAGTTCTTC
J gene: TRBJ2-5; clone size: .; D gene: .; V gene: TRBV7-9; CDR3 protein: CASTPKDQETQYF; CDR3 DNA: TGTGCCAGCACTCCTAAGGACCAAGAGACCCAGTACTTC
J gene: TRBJ2-6; clone size: few; D gene: .; V gene: TRBV20-1; CDR3 protein: CSARPRGSSGANVLTF; CDR3 DNA: TGCAGTGCTAGACCCAGGGGTAGCTCTGGGGCCAACGTCCTGACTTTC
J gene: TRBJ2-5; clone size: many; D gene: TRBD2; V gene: TRBV11-2; CDR3 protein: CASSTAGTSSTPRETQYF; CDR3 DNA: TGTGCCAGCAGCACCGCTGGGACTAGCAGTACCCCGCGAGAGACCCAGTACTTC
J gene: TRBJ2-5; clone size: many; D gene: .; V gene: TRBV2; CDR3 protein: CASSVRGLKETQYF; CDR3 DNA: TGTGCCAGCAGCGTCAGGGGACTAAAAGAGACCCAGTACTTC
J gene: TRBJ2-2; clone size: .; D gene: TRBD2; V gene: TRBV29-1; CDR3 protein: CSVVEASGRANTGELFF; CDR3 DNA: TGCAGCGTGGTTGAGGCTAGCGGGAGGGCGAACACCGGGGAGCTGTTTTTT
J gene: TRBJ2-5; clone size: many; D gene: .; V gene: TRBV5-1; CDR3 protein: CASSLGGAETQYF; CDR3 DNA: TGTGCCAGCAGTTTAGGAGGGGCTGAGACCCAGTACTTC
J gene: TRBJ1-1; clone size: .; D gene: TRBD1; V gene: TRBV5-1; CDR3 protein: CASSSTRGGNTEAFF; CDR3 DNA: TGCGCCAGCAGCTCAACCAGGGGGGGGAACACTGAAGCTTTCTTT
J gene: TRBJ2-5; clone size: many; D gene: .; V gene: TRBV2; CDR3 protein: CASNPPSGMVRETQYF; CDR3 DNA: TGTGCCAGCAATCCCCCCTCAGGGATGGTAAGGGAGACCCAGTACTTC
J gene: TRBJ1-6; clone size: .; D gene: .; V gene: TRBV27; CDR3 protein: CASSRPPGSNSPLHF; CDR3 DNA: TGTGCCAGCAGTCGCCCCCCGGGTAGTAATTCACCCCTCCACTTT
J gene: TRBJ1-1; clone size: .; D gene: .; V gene: TRBV3-1; CDR3 protein: CASMPYGNGPTNTEAFF; CDR3 DNA: TGTGCCAGCATGCCCTATGGTAATGGGCCCACGAACACTGAAGCTTTCTTT
J gene: TRBJ2-2; clone size: many; D gene: .; V gene: TRBV6-1; CDR3 protein: CASSNNRNTGELFF; CDR3 DNA: TGTGCCAGCAGTAATAACAGGAACACCGGGGAGCTGTTTTTT
J gene: TRBJ2-6; clone size: .; D gene: TRBD1; V gene: TRBV7-8; CDR3 protein: CASSRGTAVAGANVLTF; CDR3 DNA: TGTGCCAGCAGCCGAGGGACAGCGGTCGCTGGGGCCAACGTCCTGACTTTC
J gene: TRBJ2-7; clone size: .; D gene: TRBD1; V gene: TRBV14; CDR3 protein: CASSPGTGGRYEQYF; CDR3 DNA: TGTGCCAGCAGCCCTGGGACAGGGGGACGATACGAGCAGTACTTC
J gene: TRBJ1-4; clone size: many; D gene: TRBD1; V gene: TRBV28; CDR3 protein: CASSQPRGGRLNEKLFF; CDR3 DNA: TGTGCCAGCAGTCAACCCAGGGGGGGCAGACTTAATGAAAAACTGTTTTTT
J gene: TRBJ2-1; clone size: few; D gene: TRBD2; V gene: TRBV11-2; CDR3 protein: CASSFGLAGPYNEQFF; CDR3 DNA: TGTGCCAGCAGCTTTGGCCTAGCGGGACCGTACAATGAGCAGTTCTTC
J gene: TRBJ2-7; clone size: many; D gene: TRBD2; V gene: TRBV28; CDR3 protein: CATFSGATSGPYEQYF; CDR3 DNA: TGTGCCACCTTCTCGGGGGCGACTAGCGGACCCTACGAGCAGTACTTC
J gene: TRBJ1-5; clone size: many; D gene: .; V gene: TRBV6-1; CDR3 protein: CASSARDSYSNQPQHF; CDR3 DNA: TGTGCCAGCAGTGCGCGGGACTCTTATAGCAATCAGCCCCAGCATTTT
J gene: TRBJ2-1; clone size: .; D gene: .; V gene: TRBV2; CDR3 protein: CASLPRSSYNEQFF; CDR3 DNA: TGTGCCAGCTTGCCTAGGAGCTCCTACAATGAGCAGTTCTTC
J gene: TRBJ2-2; clone size: .; D gene: .; V gene: TRBV9; CDR3 protein: CASSVELTGASNTGELFF; CDR3 DNA: TGTGCCAGCAGCGTAGAGTTAACAGGAGCCTCGAACACCGGGGAGCTGTTTTTT
J gene: TRBJ1-1; clone size: .; D gene: .; V gene: TRBV30; CDR3 protein: CAWSDWTNTEAFF; CDR3 DNA: TGTGCCTGGAGTGACTGGACGAACACTGAAGCTTTCTTT
J gene: TRBJ1-1; clone size: .; D gene: .; V gene: TRBV27; CDR3 protein: CASSPFTGTNTEAFF; CDR3 DNA: TGTGCCAGCAGTCCCTTTACTGGGACGAACACTGAAGCTTTCTTT
J gene: TRBJ2-7; clone size: many; D gene: .; V gene: TRBV27; CDR3 protein: CASSLRGIHEQYF; CDR3 DNA: TGTGCCAGCAGTTTAAGGGGAATCCACGAGCAGTACTTC
J gene: TRBJ2-7; clone size: .; D gene: .; V gene: TRBV19; CDR3 protein: CASSIGSWESYEQYF; CDR3 DNA: TGTGCCAGTAGTATTGGTTCTTGGGAATCCTACGAGCAGTACTTC
J gene: TRBJ2-1; clone size: few; D gene: .; V gene: TRBV6-1; CDR3 protein: CASQGPNEQFF; CDR3 DNA: TGTGCCTCGCAGGGTCCCAATGAGCAGTTCTTC
J gene: TRBJ2-5; clone size: many; D gene: .; V gene: TRBV6-2/TRBV6-3; CDR3 protein: CASRRTQETQYF; CDR3 DNA: TGTGCCAGCAGACGAACGCAAGAGACCCAGTACTTC
J gene: TRBJ2-2; clone size: .; D gene: TRBD1; V gene: TRBV5-8; CDR3 protein: CASSVTGGGLHGELFF; CDR3 DNA: TGTGCCAGCAGCGTGACAGGGGGAGGTTTACACGGGGAGCTGTTTTTT
J gene: TRBJ1-1; clone size: many; D gene: .; V gene: TRBV7-9; CDR3 protein: CASSFGDRTEAFF; CDR3 DNA: TGTGCCAGCAGCTTTGGGGATCGCACTGAAGCTTTCTTT
J gene: TRBJ2-5; clone size: many; D gene: .; V gene: TRBV28; CDR3 protein: CASSPPWETQYF; CDR3 DNA: TGTGCCAGCAGTCCGCCGTGGGAGACCCAGTACTTC
J gene: TRBJ2-5; clone size: many; D gene: TRBD2; V gene: TRBV12-3/TRBV12-4; CDR3 protein: CASSPPVGRENVWQETQYF; CDR3 DNA: TGTGCCAGCAGTCCCCCGGTGGGGCGGGAGAACGTTTGGCAAGAGACCCAGTACTTC
J gene: TRBJ2-7; clone size: .; D gene: TRBD2; V gene: TRBV4-1; CDR3 protein: CASSQDKVGLAGFYEQYF; CDR3 DNA: TGCGCCAGCAGCCAAGATAAGGTTGGACTAGCGGGATTCTACGAGCAGTACTTC
J gene: TRBJ1-2; clone size: few; D gene: TRBD1; V gene: TRBV20-1; CDR3 protein: CFVSGQGFFSGYTF; CDR3 DNA: TGCTTTGTTAGTGGACAGGGGTTTTTCAGTGGCTACACCTTC
J gene: TRBJ1-6; clone size: many; D gene: .; V gene: TRBV28; CDR3 protein: CASSAGTRGFF; CDR3 DNA: TGTGCCAGCAGCGCCGGGACCCGGGGGTTTTTT
J gene: TRBJ2-7; clone size: .; D gene: .; V gene: TRBV29-1; CDR3 protein: CSVAGTDYEQYF; CDR3 DNA: TGCAGCGTTGCAGGGACGGACTACGAGCAGTACTTC
J gene: TRBJ2-1; clone size: once; D gene: TRBD2; V gene: TRBV6-2/TRBV6-3; CDR3 protein: CASRPRTSGSNEQFF; CDR3 DNA: TGTGCCAGCAGACCCAGGACTAGCGGGAGCAATGAGCAGTTCTTC
J gene: TRBJ1-2; clone size: many; D gene: .; V gene: TRBV27; CDR3 protein: CASSQEFPGGYTF; CDR3 DNA: TGTGCCAGCAGCCAAGAATTTCCTGGAGGCTACACCTTC
J gene: TRBJ1-4; clone size: many; D gene: .; V gene: TRBV6-1; CDR3 protein: CASRLQGWEKLFF; CDR3 DNA: TGTGCCAGCAGATTACAGGGCTGGGAAAAACTGTTTTTT
J gene: TRBJ1-4; clone size: .; D gene: .; V gene: TRBV5-4; CDR3 protein: CASSPSTTNEKLFF; CDR3 DNA: TGTGCCAGCAGCCCCTCAACAACTAATGAAAAACTGTTTTTT
J gene: TRBJ2-1; clone size: .; D gene: TRBD2; V gene: TRBV6-5; CDR3 protein: CASSYVSGWYNEQFF; CDR3 DNA: TGTGCCAGCAGTTACGTTAGCGGGTGGTACAATGAGCAGTTCTTC
J gene: TRBJ2-1; clone size: .; D gene: .; V gene: TRBV7-9; CDR3 protein: CASSPTLGGEQFF; CDR3 DNA: TGTGCCAGCAGCCCAACGCTGGGCGGTGAGCAGTTCTTC
J gene: TRBJ2-5; clone size: .; D gene: .; V gene: TRBV30; CDR3 protein: CACPRQGQETQYF; CDR3 DNA: TGTGCCTGTCCTCGGCAGGGACAAGAGACCCAGTACTTC
J gene: TRBJ2-6; clone size: few; D gene: TRBD1; V gene: TRBV6-2/TRBV6-3; CDR3 protein: CASSYRPRQGAGANVLTF; CDR3 DNA: TGTGCCAGCAGTTACCGTCCCAGACAGGGGGCCGGGGCCAACGTCCTGACTTTC
J gene: TRBJ2-7; clone size: many; D gene: .; V gene: TRBV7-9; CDR3 protein: CASSHRDINTYEQYF; CDR3 DNA: TGTGCCAGCAGCCACCGGGACATAAACACCTACGAGCAGTACTTC
J gene: TRBJ2-6; clone size: many; D gene: .; V gene: TRBV28; CDR3 protein: CASSLRVRTFSGANVLTF; CDR3 DNA: TGTGCCAGCAGTTTGAGGGTCAGGACTTTCTCTGGGGCCAACGTCCTGACTTTC
J gene: TRBJ2-5; clone size: .; D gene: TRBD2; V gene: TRBV3-1; CDR3 protein: CASSHWLAGDLETQYF; CDR3 DNA: TGTGCCAGCAGCCATTGGCTAGCGGGAGATCTGGAGACCCAGTACTTC
J gene: TRBJ2-1; clone size: .; D gene: .; V gene: TRBV10-3; CDR3 protein: CAISDPPGDNEQFF; CDR3 DNA: TGTGCCATCAGTGACCCGCCGGGGGACAATGAGCAGTTCTTC
J gene: TRBJ1-1; clone size: .; D gene: .; V gene: TRBV10-1; CDR3 protein: CASSQQGVGTEASF; CDR3 DNA: TGCGCCAGCAGTCAACAGGGAGTAGGCACTGAAGCTTCCTTT
J gene: TRBJ2-2; clone size: many; D gene: TRBD2; V gene: TRBV11-2; CDR3 protein: CASSSRTSGRTPGSATRELFF; CDR3 DNA: TGTGCCAGCAGCTCCAGGACTAGCGGGAGAACACCGGGGAGCGCGACGCGGGAGCTGTTTTTT
J gene: TRBJ1-1; clone size: .; D gene: .; V gene: TRBV7-9; CDR3 protein: CASTGDSTANTEAFF; CDR3 DNA: TGTGCCAGCACCGGGGACTCGACAGCGAACACTGAAGCTTTCTTT
J gene: TRBJ1-4; clone size: many; D gene: .; V gene: TRBV29-1; CDR3 protein: CSVEGTATNEKLFF; CDR3 DNA: TGCAGCGTTGAAGGGACTGCAACTAATGAAAAACTGTTTTTT